A single sample gave rise to the 27 T cell receptor beta chains below, sequenced in a study of blood T cell repertoires in COVID-19. TCRdb's copy holds only in-frame clones and misses some; the assay was immunoSEQ multiplex PCR. The table shows hundreds of thousands of clones, with roughly 85% occurring only once. The specimen was PBMCs or T cells enriched from blood (not recorded which). Source of these receptors: a man aged 35-49 years who had recovered from COVID-19.

This chain uses TRBV25-1 with TRBJ2-1; D is ambiguous. Trimming pared 1 base from V and 3 bases from J, leaving 4 bases between. The CDR3 is 13 amino acids. Germline V gives CDR1 MGHDK, CDR2 SYGVNS. The CDR3 loop reads CASSESVYNEQFF. The CDR3 DNA sequence: TGTGCCAGCAGTGAATCCGTCTACAATGAGCAGTTCTTC.

V is TRBV28 and J is TRBJ1-2; 7 nucleotides agree with TRBD1. From germline, CDR1 is MDHEN and CDR2 SYDVKM. The J segment lost 4 bases and the V segment lost 5 bases, leaving 4 bases of the junction unmatched. CDR3 size: 13 residues. CDR3 amino acids: CASSRQGGYGYTF. In nucleotides, the CDR3 is TGTGCCAGCAGTCGACAGGGAGGCTATGGCTACACCTTC.

The rearrangement uses TRBV4-1 and TRBJ1-5, with D perhaps TRBD1 (5 bases). V was clipped by 0 bases and J by 6 bases, with 12 bases between them. Germline-derived CDR1 and CDR2 are MGHRA and YSYEKL. The CDR3 consists of 15 residues. The CDR3 region is CASSQDIGGSQPQHF. In DNA, the CDR3 is TGCGCCAGCAGCCAAGATATCGGGGGGAGTCAGCCCCAGCATTTT.

V gene TRBV9 combines with J gene TRBJ2-7; TRBD2 is a possible D gene (6 bases). The CDR3 covers 13 residues. Germline values: CDR1 SGDLS, CDR2 YYNGEE. With 7 bases removed from V and 6 bases from J, the gap between germline ends came to 17 bases. CDR3 protein: CASSKAGIGEQYF. The CDR3 region has the DNA TGTGCCAGCTCGAAGGCGGGGATCGGCGAGCAGTACTTC.

The rearrangement joins TRBV14 to TRBJ2-7, with unresolved D. V dropped 5 bases and J dropped 4 bases, with 15 bases sitting between them. Germline V gives CDR1 SGHDN, CDR2 FVKESK. The CDR3 totals 14 residues. The CDR3 spells CASSAIDKPYEQYF. Here the CDR3 DNA reads TGTGCCAGCAGCGCAATAGACAAGCCGTACGAGCAGTACTTC.

The chain employs TRBV30 and TRBJ2-3; 8 positions agree with TRBD2. V shed 0 bases and J 0 bases; nucleotides not matched to a gene: 8. This CDR3 contains 17 residues. CDR1 is GTSNPN and CDR2 is SVGIG in the germline V gene (reference sequence). The CDR3, as DNA: TGTGCCTGGAGTGTGAGCGGGAGCGGGCGTAGCACAGATACGCAGTATTTT. As protein: CAWSVSGSGRSTDTQYF.

This chain uses TRBV5-1 with TRBJ2-1, with 8 bases that match TRBD2. J gave up 3 bases and V 2 bases, and 10 bases lay outside the gene matches. The CDR3 is made up of 17 amino acids. Germline V gene data show CDR1 as SGHRS and CDR2 as YFSETQ. CDR3 protein: CASSFSTSGGLYNEQFF. The CDR3, as DNA: TGCGCCAGCAGCTTCAGTACTAGCGGAGGGCTCTACAATGAGCAGTTCTTC.

V gene TRBV2 combines with J gene TRBJ2-7; TRBD2 agrees at 8 bases. The CDR3 has 17 amino acids. The germline V gene encodes CDR1 SNHLY and CDR2 FYNNEI. The V and J ends lost 1 base and 3 bases, in that order; junction bases with no gene match: 11. CDR3 DNA sequence: TGTGCCAGCAGTGAAGGGCGGGGTAGCGGGATGAGCTACGAGCAGTACTTC. This translates into CASSEGRGSGMSYEQYF.

The chain carries TRBV7-2 and TRBJ2-7; tentative D call: TRBD1 (7 bases). Germline values: CDR1 SGHTA, CDR2 FQGNSA. V lost 5 bases and J 3 bases, leaving 17 bases between the germline ends. The CDR3 is 15 amino acids. The CDR3 is CASSPAGQPSYEQYF. The CDR3 coding sequence is TGTGCCAGCAGCCCCGCGGGACAGCCTAGCTACGAGCAGTACTTC.

The chain links TRBV28 to TRBJ1-2; 7 bases match TRBD1. CDR1 is MDHEN, CDR2 SYDVKM, per germline. The CDR3 contains 13 residues. With V trimmed by 8 bases and J by 3 bases, 6 bases remained unmatched. In DNA, the CDR3 is TGTGCCAGCCGACGAACAGGGGACTATGGCTACACCTTC. It specifies CASRRTGDYGYTF.

The rearrangement links TRBV18 to TRBJ1-2; 8 bases fit TRBD1. Per the germline V gene, CDR1 is KGHSH and CDR2 is LQKENI. This CDR3 region has 17 residues. The V segment lost 3 bases and the J segment 0 bases; nucleotides outside the gene matches: 9. The CDR3 reads CASSPSTGAGANYGYTF. The CDR3, as DNA: TGTGCCAGCTCACCCTCGACAGGGGCAGGAGCTAACTATGGCTACACCTTC.

The chain uses TRBV25-1 and TRBJ1-1; the D gene is possibly TRBD1 (6 bases). Germline assignment: CDR1 MGHDK and CDR2 SYGVNS. This CDR3 is 13 amino acids long. V gave up 5 bases and J gave up 1 base, with 8 bases separating them. DNA for the CDR3: TGTGCCAGCAGTATACAGGGGAACACTGAAGCTTTCTTT. Encoded protein: CASSIQGNTEAFF.

In the case of this clone: The sample holds other DNA sequences that translate to the same CDR3. The rearrangement uses TRBV4-3 and TRBJ2-7; the D is unclear. The CDR3 runs to 14 residues. V was pared by 0 bases and J by 2 bases, with 8 bases between. Germline V gene data show CDR1 as LGHNA and CDR2 as YSLEER. The CDR3: CASSQDRGPYEQYF. The CDR3 DNA sequence: TGCGCCAGCAGCCAAGATAGAGGTCCCTACGAGCAGTACTTC.

The chain links TRBV6-5 to TRBJ1-5; a possible D gene is TRBD1 (5 bases). The germline gives CDR1 MNHEY, CDR2 SVGAGI. V lost 5 bases to trimming and J lost 4 bases, with 12 bases between them. The CDR3 has 14 amino acids. CDR3 loop: CASSPGRANQPQHF. CDR3 nucleotide sequence: TGTGCCAGCAGTCCCGGCAGGGCGAATCAGCCCCAGCATTTT.

The chain joins TRBV11-2 to TRBJ2-1, with TRBD2 matching 8 bases. The V segment lost 5 bases and the J segment 9 bases; nucleotides outside the gene matches: 9. CDR1 is SGHAT, CDR2 FQNNGV, per germline. There are 14 residues in the CDR3. As DNA, the CDR3 is TGTGCCAGCAGCCAGTCTCCGGGAGGGGGTGAGCAGTTCTTC. Its translation: CASSQSPGGGEQFF.

V usage is TRBV19 and J usage is TRBJ2-3, with D maybe TRBD2 (6 bases). The germline gives CDR1 LNHDA, CDR2 SQIVND (reference sequence). The CDR3 has 16 amino acids. The ends were cut back, 1 base at V and 4 bases at J, with 15 bases in the middle. The CDR3 region is CASSIGLDYMPDTQYF. The DNA for the CDR3 is TGTGCCAGTAGTATAGGGTTGGACTATATGCCAGATACGCAGTATTTT. Drawing the rest from reference TRBV19 and TRBJ2-3, the complete variable domain is DGGITQSPKYLFRKEGQNVTLSCEQNLNHDAMYWYRQDPGQGLRLIYYSQIVNDFQKGDIAEGYSVSREKKESFPLTVTSAQKNPTAFYLCASSIGLDYMPDTQYFGPGTRLTVL.

The chain recombines TRBV11-3 with TRBJ2-1; 7 positions match TRBD2. V lost 3 bases, J lost 6 bases, and 8 bases stayed unmatched. This CDR3 spans 15 amino acids. Germline CDR1 SGHNT, CDR2 YENEEA. CDR3 region: CASSFGGDLINEQFF. The CDR3 region has the DNA TGTGCCAGCAGCTTTGGGGGGGACTTGATCAATGAGCAGTTCTTC.

The chain recombines TRBV15 with TRBJ1-4; 9 bases are shared with TRBD1. Trimming at V came to 4 bases and at J to 5 bases, leaving 2 bases not matched to a gene. The CDR3 sequence is 14 residues long. The germline V gene encodes CDR1 LNHNV and CDR2 YYDKDF (reference sequence). CDR3 DNA sequence: TGTGCCACCAGCAAAGGACAGGGGAATGAAAAACTGTTTTTT. Amino acid sequence: CATSKGQGNEKLFF.

The J gene is TRBJ1-2, the V gene TRBV12-3 or TRBV12-4; 8 bases align to TRBD1. This CDR3 region has 13 residues. The V and J ends lost 1 base and 8 bases, in that order; junction bases with no gene match: 3. The CDR3, as DNA: TGTGCCAGCAGTTTAGGGACAGGGAACGGCTACACCTTC. Protein product: CASSLGTGNGYTF.

V gene TRBV7-9 combines with J gene TRBJ2-1; TRBD1 is a possible D gene (6 bases). The length of the CDR3 is 17 residues. In germline, CDR1 is SEHNR, CDR2 FQNEAQ (reference sequence). The ends were cut back, 3 bases at V and 4 bases at J, with 19 bases in the middle. The chain's CDR3 is CASSFSESGALYNEQFF. The CDR3 region has the DNA TGTGCCAGCAGCTTTAGTGAATCAGGGGCCCTTTACAATGAGCAGTTCTTC.

This clone is a singleton in its sample. The gene calls are TRBV2 and TRBJ2-7; D remains unclear. This CDR3 region has 12 residues. Germline CDR1 is SNHLY and CDR2 is FYNNEI. Trimming shortened V by 7 bases and J by 1 base, and 8 bases separated the two germline ends. Here the CDR3 DNA reads TGTGCCAGCATGGCACTATCCTACGAGCAGTACTTC. Its translation is CASMALSYEQYF.

V and J are TRBV2 and TRBJ1-4; 11 bases fit TRBD1. Per the germline V gene, CDR1 is SNHLY and CDR2 is FYNNEI. V lost 6 bases to trimming and J lost 7 bases; unmatched junction nucleotides: 4. This CDR3 contains 14 residues. CDR3 coding DNA: TGTGCCAGCAGGGAGGGACAGGGGGTTGAAAAACTGTTTTTT. It translates to CASREGQGVEKLFF. The variable domain in full, completed from reference TRBV2 and TRBJ1-4, reads EPEVTQTPSHQVTQMGQEVILRCVPISNHLYFYWYRQILGQKVEFLVSFYNNEISEKSEIFDDQFSVERPDGSNFTLKIRSTKLEDSAMYFCASREGQGVEKLFFGSGTQLSVL.

This chain uses TRBV7-6 with TRBJ1-3; D gene uncertain. Trimming left V 5 bases short and J 0 bases short, with 14 bases between. The CDR3 has 16 amino acids. Germline CDR1 reads SGHVS; CDR2 reads FNYEAQ. This chain's CDR3 is CASSQISGISGNTIYF. CDR3 DNA: TGTGCCAGCAGCCAAATCTCGGGGATCTCTGGAAACACCATATATTTT.

The chain uses TRBV25-1 and TRBJ2-3; TRBD2 matches 9 bases. The CDR3 covers 17 residues. Unmatched junction bases numbered 13, after V lost 6 bases and J lost 3 bases. Germline V gene lookup returns CDR1 MGHDK and CDR2 SYGVNS. CDR3 bases: TGTGCCAGCAGAGAGCTTAGCGGGAGAGGGGGGACAGATACGCAGTATTTT. Protein product: CASRELSGRGGTDTQYF.

This rearrangement joins TRBV19 to TRBJ1-6; the D is unclear. Germline loops: CDR1 LNHDA, CDR2 SQIVND (reference sequence). The CDR3 consists of 16 residues. Trimming took off 8 bases at V and 7 bases at J, with 21 bases between the two ends. CDR3: CASSPKRDGDNSPLHF. The CDR3 region has the DNA TGTGCCAGTTCGCCAAAACGTGACGGAGACAATTCACCCCTCCACTTT.

This sequence joins TRBV6-5 and TRBJ1-3; no definite D call. V was shortened by 4 bases and J by 2 bases, with 12 bases between the two germline ends. CDR1 is MNHEY, CDR2 SVGAGI, per germline. CDR3 length: 15 residues. The CDR3 bases are TGTGCCAGCAGTTCGACCGGCGGCACTGGAAACACCATATATTTT. Its translation is CASSSTGGTGNTIYF.

This clone appeared a few times. The J gene is TRBJ2-1, the V gene TRBV7-8, with 11 bases matching TRBD2. Germline V gives CDR1 SGHVS, CDR2 FQNEAQ. The CDR3 sequence is 15 residues long. Trimming at V came to 5 bases and at J to 3 bases, leaving 3 bases not matched to a gene. DNA for the CDR3: TGTGCCAGCAGCCCGGGACTAGCGGTCTACAATGAGCAGTTCTTC. Its protein is CASSPGLAVYNEQFF. Full variable domain (remainder filled in from reference TRBV7-8 and TRBJ2-1): GAGVSQSPRYKVAKRGQDVALRCDPISGHVSLFWYQQALGQGPEFLTYFQNEAQLDKSGLPSDRFFAERPEGSVSTLKIQRTQQEDSAVYLCASSPGLAVYNEQFFGPGTRLTVL.